This T cell receptor (beta chain) was documented in a study of T cells in lung cancer brain metastases. Only a few counts were recorded for this clone. Trimming cost V 2 bases and J 6 bases, with 13 bases left between them. Germline assignment: CDR1 KGHSY and CDR2 FQNENV. The CDR3 covers 14 residues. Assay: immunoSEQ multiplex PCR; the TCRdb copy retains only in-frame clones and omits some. The repertoire includes a few thousand clones, 70% to 90% of them detected once, and around a tenth sits in the top ten. The V and J genes are TRBV16 and TRBJ1-1; D is uncertain. This sequence originates from a woman aged 45-65 years with non-small cell lung cancer that had spread to the brain. The sample comprised tumor tissue from a brain metastasis. The CDR3 loop reads CASSQTSGGSEAFF. The CDR3 region has the DNA TGTGCCAGCAGCCAAACCTCTGGAGGTTCTGAAGCTTTCTTT.